A single sample gave rise to the 3 T cell receptor beta chains below, sequenced in a study of response to subunit inactivated influenza vaccine. Each CDR3 protein is one row after TCRdb ran MiXCR on the RT-PCR reads. The repertoire consists of roughly 520,000 distinct CDR3 sequences, with 25% occurring once and the leading ten covering approximately 2%. Sequences were derived from CD4+ T cells sorted from PBMCs, sampled roughly 5 days after vaccination. The receptors were gathered from a man aged 45-65 years who received an inactivated influenza vaccine.

The chain combines TRBV12-3 or TRBV12-4 with TRBJ2-1; tentatively, D is TRBD1 (6 bases). This CDR3 region has 14 residues. Trimming stripped 5 bases from V and 3 bases from J, with 11 bases between. In nucleotides, the CDR3 is TGTGCCAGCAGTGTCCCAGGGGACTACAATGAGCAGTTCTTC. It codes for CASSVPGDYNEQFF.

This clonotype was counted a single time. One end of the junction fails to match germline, which may point to a read error. In DNA, the CDR3 is TGTGGCAGCAGTCTCGGACAGGGTGGTCAGCCCCAGCATTTT. Translation: CGSSLGQGGQPQHF. V is TRBV6-1 and J is TRBJ1-5, with 8 nucleotides matching TRBD1. CDR1 is MNHNS and CDR2 is SASEGT in the germline V gene. The CDR3 is 14 amino acids.

The chain uses TRBV28 and TRBJ1-6; D perhaps matches TRBD1 (5 bases). V lost 7 bases to trimming and J lost 7 bases, with 14 bases between them. The CDR3 covers 14 residues. CDR1 is MDHEN, CDR2 SYDVKM, per germline. CDR3 nucleotide sequence: TGTGCCAGCATTACCACCGGGACGAATTCACCCCTCCACTTT. It specifies CASITTGTNSPLHF.